This is a list of T cell receptor beta chains from one sample in a study of blood T cell dynamics during melanoma immunotherapy. Profiled with immunoSEQ multiplex PCR; TCRdb holds only in-frame clones, not every one. The repertoire consists of some 9,900 clones, with over 75% occurring once and the leading ten covering about 7.4%. This sample comprised blood, obtained from a patient treated with checkpoint blockade. Receptors were obtained from a human donor with melanoma. Both conserved end residues are part of each CDR3. The D gene is left open where the match is weak. Expanded clones are given a class, and other clones once, few, many or no size at all.

v_call	clone_size	j_call	cdr3_length	d_call	cdr3_nt	cdr3_aa
TRBV7-6	large	TRBJ1-5	19	NA	TGTGCCAGCAGCTTTGCCCCCCCCGTTTTATGGCCAAGCAATCAGCCCCAGCATTTT	CASSFAPPVLWPSNQPQHF
TRBV7-3	NA	TRBJ1-2	16	TRBD1	TGTGCCAGCAGCGCCAGGGACAGAGAAAGCGTCTATGGCTACACCTTC	CASSARDRESVYGYTF
TRBV5-8	NA	TRBJ1-1	18	TRBD1	TGTGCCAGCAGCTCCCTCCGGGACAGGAACATCCTGAACACTGAAGCTTTCTTT	CASSSLRDRNILNTEAFF
TRBV7-9	NA	TRBJ2-5	15	NA	TGTGCCAGCAGCTTACGACACGGGGGTGGGGAGACCCAGTACTTC	CASSLRHGGGETQYF
TRBV4-1	NA	TRBJ1-3	15	NA	TGCGCCAGCAGCCAATACCCCGAGTCTGGAAACACCATATATTTT	CASSQYPESGNTIYF
TRBV5-1	NA	TRBJ2-5	13	NA	TGCGCCAGCAGCCCGGGGAGTGTAGAGACCCAGTACTTC	CASSPGSVETQYF
TRBV20-1	few	TRBJ1-1	9	NA	TGCAGTGCTGTGGGCGAAGCTTTCTTT	CSAVGEAFF
TRBV28	NA	TRBJ2-3	19	TRBD1	TGTGCCAGCAGTCGCCAAAGGGGGCGCGTGGGCTCTCCCACAGATACGCAGTATTTT	CASSRQRGRVGSPTDTQYF
TRBV29-1	NA	TRBJ2-7	13	NA	TGCAGCGTTGAAGTTGCGGGACAACCTATACGGATTTTC	CSVEVAGQPIRIF
TRBV7-8	NA	TRBJ2-7	13	TRBD1	TGTGCCAGCAGCTTAGGAATCCGGGACAGAGAGTACTTC	CASSLGIRDREYF
TRBV7-2	few	TRBJ1-5	13	NA	TGTGCCAGCAGCCAGCAGGGTTTCCAGCCCCAGCATTTT	CASSQQGFQPQHF
TRBV6-5	NA	TRBJ1-3	16	TRBD1	TGTGCCAGCAGTTACTCCCGGGACAGCTCTGGAAACACCATATATTTT	CASSYSRDSSGNTIYF
TRBV5-1	NA	TRBJ2-5	15	TRBD1	TGCGCCAGCAGCCCCGGTGGACAGGGTCGGGAGACCCAGTACTTC	CASSPGGQGRETQYF
TRBV5-1	NA	TRBJ2-3	12	NA	TGCGCCAGCAGCTTAGACACAGATACGCAGTATTTT	CASSLDTDTQYF
TRBV28	NA	TRBJ1-2	15	TRBD1	TGTGCCAGCAGTTCCCACGGACAGGGAAACTATGGCTACACCTTC	CASSSHGQGNYGYTF
TRBV20-1	NA	TRBJ1-1	11	NA	TGCAGTGCTAGTGGGAACACTGAAGCTTTCTTT	CSASGNTEAFF
TRBV6-4	NA	TRBJ2-1	15	TRBD2	TGTGCCAGCAGCATTGCCGGGACTATATCGAATGAGCAGTTCTTC	CASSIAGTISNEQFF
TRBV28	NA	TRBJ1-3	14	TRBD1	TGTGCCAGCAGGGCGGGACAGGAGGCGGTCACCATATATTTT	CASRAGQEAVTIYF
TRBV5-4	NA	TRBJ2-2	13	TRBD2	TGTGCCAGCCGGGACTACTCTGGAGGGGAGCTGTTTTTT	CASRDYSGGELFF
TRBV7-2	NA	TRBJ2-7	15	NA	TGTGCCAGCAGCTTAGAGCCTCCTCCCGCCTACGAGCAGTACTTC	CASSLEPPPAYEQYF
TRBV28	once	TRBJ1-2	14	NA	TGTGCCAGCAGTTTATTACAGGGAATCGAGGGCTACACCTTC	CASSLLQGIEGYTF
TRBV5-4	NA	TRBJ2-5	17	TRBD2	TGTGCCAGCAGCGGATTAAGGACTAGCGGGAGCGAGGAGACCCAGTACTTC	CASSGLRTSGSEETQYF